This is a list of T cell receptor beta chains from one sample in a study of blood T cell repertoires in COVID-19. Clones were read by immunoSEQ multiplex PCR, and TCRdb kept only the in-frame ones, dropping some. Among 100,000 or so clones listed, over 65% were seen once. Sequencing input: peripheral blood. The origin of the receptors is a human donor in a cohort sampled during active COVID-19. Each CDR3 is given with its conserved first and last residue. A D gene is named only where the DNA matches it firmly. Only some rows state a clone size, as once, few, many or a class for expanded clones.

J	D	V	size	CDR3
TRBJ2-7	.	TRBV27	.	CASSLSAGGYEQYF
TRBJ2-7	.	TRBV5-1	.	CASSLVGTYGGEQYF
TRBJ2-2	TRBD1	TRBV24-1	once	CATSDARQGASGELFF
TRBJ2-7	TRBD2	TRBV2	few	CASKQGLAGTTYEQYF
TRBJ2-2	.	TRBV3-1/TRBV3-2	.	CASSQDGRAGTGELFF
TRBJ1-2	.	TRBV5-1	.	CASSLVGGDGYTF
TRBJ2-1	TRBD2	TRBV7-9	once	CASSPRLAGGNEQFF
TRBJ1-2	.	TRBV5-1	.	CASSSRGYGYTF
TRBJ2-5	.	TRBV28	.	CASSLRRIREETQYF
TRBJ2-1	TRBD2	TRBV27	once	CASSFKWGGVVYEQFF
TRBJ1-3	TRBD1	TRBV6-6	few	CASSPDRRSGNTIYF
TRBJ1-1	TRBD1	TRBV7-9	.	CASSLAGPTGTEAFF
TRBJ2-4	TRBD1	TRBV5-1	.	CASSLGKRTGGSENIQYF
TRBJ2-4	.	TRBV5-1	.	CASSREGENIQYF
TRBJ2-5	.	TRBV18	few	CASSPTGSQETQYF
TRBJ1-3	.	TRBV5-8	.	CASSRGSSGNTIYF
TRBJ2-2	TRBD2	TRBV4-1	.	CASSQSRGGGGTGELFF
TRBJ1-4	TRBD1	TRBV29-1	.	CSVSNRDSYEKLFF
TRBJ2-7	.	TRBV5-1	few	CASSLGGSTYEQYF
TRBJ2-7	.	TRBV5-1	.	CASSWGAGSNEQYF
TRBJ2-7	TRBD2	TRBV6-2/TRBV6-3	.	CASSSRGGQYF
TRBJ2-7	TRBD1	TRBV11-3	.	CASSFTGVDEQYF
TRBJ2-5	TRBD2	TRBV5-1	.	CASSLYGGQETQYF
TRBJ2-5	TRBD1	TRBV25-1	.	CASSEGSQGAETQYF
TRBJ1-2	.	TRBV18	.	CASSPPTGLYGYTF
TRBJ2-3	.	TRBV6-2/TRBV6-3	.	CASSNIPSDTQYF
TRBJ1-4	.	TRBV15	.	CATSREVTANEKLFF
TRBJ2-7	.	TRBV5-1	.	CASSFSFRSSYEQYF
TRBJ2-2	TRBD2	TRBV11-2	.	CASSTQRGTGELFF
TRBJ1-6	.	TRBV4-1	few	CASSQPSGGRGSPLHF
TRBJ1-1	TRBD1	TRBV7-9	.	CASSLGQGGEAEAFF
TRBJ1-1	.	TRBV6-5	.	CASRRTVNTEAFF
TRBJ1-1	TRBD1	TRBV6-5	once	CASRRQGDTEAFF
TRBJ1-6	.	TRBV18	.	CASSPGGDNSPLHF
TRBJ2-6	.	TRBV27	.	CASSLSYRRRSGANVLTF
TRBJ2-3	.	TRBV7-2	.	CASSLDSPQVTDTQYF
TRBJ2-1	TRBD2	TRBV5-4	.	CASSLGLAGAQNNEQFF
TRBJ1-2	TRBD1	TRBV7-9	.	CASSPPQGGYTF
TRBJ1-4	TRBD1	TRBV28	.	CASRTTGREKLFF
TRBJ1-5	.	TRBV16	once	CASSQVGVTRNQPQHF
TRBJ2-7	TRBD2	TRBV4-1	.	CASSQATGRTSGGHYEQYF
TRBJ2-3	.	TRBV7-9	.	CASSLGGPSYSTDTQYF
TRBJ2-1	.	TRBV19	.	CASSIRRTIRPHNEQFF
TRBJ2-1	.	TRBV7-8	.	CASSSLSRRQSSYNEQFF
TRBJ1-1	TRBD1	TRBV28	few	CASSFYSGQAKAFF
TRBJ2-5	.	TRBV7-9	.	CASSPRRQRQETQYF
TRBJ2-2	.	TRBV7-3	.	CASSLTRNTGELFF
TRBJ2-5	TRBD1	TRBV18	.	CASSSTGMKETQYF
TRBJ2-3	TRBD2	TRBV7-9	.	CASSSAAGGGRSSTDTQYF
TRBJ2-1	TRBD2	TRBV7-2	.	CASSPTGRGVEQFF
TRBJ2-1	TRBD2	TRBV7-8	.	CASSLWVDSGGGNEQFF
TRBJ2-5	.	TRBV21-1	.	CASSKERTGGGEETQYF
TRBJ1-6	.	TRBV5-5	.	CASSLAPRVISPLHF